This TCR beta chain was obtained from a study of blood T cell repertoires in COVID-19 (dated by TCRdb to about 2020). Looking at the study overall: The collaborator samples originated in the United States, Italy and Spain and spanned the acute and convalescent phases of COVID-19. A freely available public database, intended as a resource for researchers studying the immune response to SARS-CoV-2, is where the repertoires were released. Nearly every sample came with metadata listing a de-identified subject ID, COVID-19 status, age in years and sex. HLA class I and class II types, where available, came from metadata supplied by the sample provider rather than from assay-based typing. The samples were drawn from the first 160 participants of the ongoing ImmuneRACE study and from 1,254 subjects provided by 6 global collaborators. The material from the prospective study consisted of cDNA or gDNA derived from T cells, B-cell-depleted T cells, or PBMCs. Deeply sampled blood TCRbeta repertoires from subjects exposed to, actively infected with, or recovered from COVID-19 were included in the dataset. Broader findings and caveats from the paper: Clinical and demographic metadata were provided uncurated, with the amount varying by source and participant.

The CDR3 runs 14 residues from the cysteine to the phenylalanine. Kept here is only the CDR3 DNA, which spans 42 bases and is read in frame from base 1. Taken from the germline V gene, the CDR1 and CDR2 loops are MNHEY and SVGAGI. Relative to germline, V is 1 base shorter and J is 4 bases shorter, with 7 bases between their ends. Turning to this clone: Its antigen is unknown. It has no much larger one-base neighbor in the sample; base qualities were not kept.

TCRbeta CDR3 regions were amplified from genomic DNA by means of the immunoSEQ Assay, a bias-controlled multiplex PCR. The study's processing was this. The number of nucleated cells in each sample was estimated by amplification of reference gene primers within the assay. Sequence reads were collapsed and filtered to measure the absolute abundance of every unique TCRbeta CDR3 rearrangement. Productive Simpson clonality was computed per sample as the square root of Simpson's diversity index over productive rearrangements. TCRdb took over this immuneACCESS table, retaining in-frame rearrangements with V and J assigned. Such tables are incomplete; in checked studies, under half of the missing clones stem from an unresolved V gene, and the remainder is unexplained. For V, J and clone size, that table is used; D and trimming come from the DNA. Recorded for this sample are 230,000 or so clones; roughly 80% of them occurred a single time. The ten most abundant clones make up around 3.7% of the sample.

Participants in the prospective study were aged about 18 to 90 years, lived in under 30 United States geographic areas, and enrolled through a virtual design. In the prospective study, participants were assigned to cohorts based on the clinical history participants reported in a screening survey and a study questionnaire. ImmuneRACE Cohort 3 recovered participants were defined by two consecutive negative NP/OP PCR tests, healthcare professional clearance, or symptom resolution. In the prospective study, whole blood, serum and a nasopharyngeal or oropharyngeal swab were collected from each participant by mobile phlebotomists. Participants in the prospective study had the option to provide additional blood draws and questionnaires over an approximately 2-month period. Blood samples from the prospective study were shipped frozen or at room temperature prior to DNA extraction.

Material: PBMCs or T cells enriched from blood (not recorded which). Recombination linked TRBV6-5 to TRBJ1-4; possibly the D gene is TRBD1, per 6 matching bases. The source of this sequence is a man aged 50-59 years who had recovered from COVID-19. The DNA reads TGTGCCAGCAGTTACTTACAGGGTAATGAAAAACTGTTTTTT. The translation is CASSYLQGNEKLFF.